One and the same sample provided the 4 T cell receptor beta chains below, sequenced in a study of radiation and T cells in renal cell carcinoma. Here immunoSEQ multiplex PCR was the method, and the copy in TCRdb shows in-frame clones only, minus some. The data hold 100,000 to 150,000 clones, with roughly four fifths observed a single time. Specified time point: baseline pretreatment blood. The treatment here: 15 Gy SBRT to primary tumor, nephrectomy 4 weeks later. The sample in question was blood, obtained from a patient whose treatment included radiotherapy and nephrectomy. The origin of the receptors is a woman aged 55-70 years with renal cell carcinoma.

This rearrangement joins TRBV4-1 to TRBJ2-7; 13 nucleotides agree with TRBD2. The V gene's germline CDR1 is MGHRA and CDR2 YSYEKL. J gave up 3 bases and V 1 base, and 6 bases lay outside the gene matches. This CDR3 is 17 amino acids long. DNA of the CDR3: TGCGCCAGCAGCCAAGGTACTGGACTAGCGGGAGTCTACGAGCAGTACTTC. It specifies CASSQGTGLAGVYEQYF.

The chain recombines TRBV6-5 with TRBJ2-1, with D perhaps assigned TRBD1 or TRBD2 (6 bases each). Between the trimmed V and J ends, which lost 8 bases and 5 bases, there was a span of 10 bases. This CDR3 region has 12 residues. CDR1 is MNHEY, CDR2 SVGAGI, per germline. CDR3 in amino acids: CASAGGHNEQFF. The CDR3 DNA follows: TGTGCCAGCGCCGGGGGCCACAATGAGCAGTTCTTC.

The V and J genes are TRBV6-5 and TRBJ2-1; D uncertain. The CDR3 length is 15 residues. Per the germline V gene, CDR1 is MNHEY and CDR2 is SVGAGI. V was trimmed by 6 bases and J by 0 bases, leaving 12 bases between them. Here the CDR3 reads CASRPGVSSYNEQFF. The DNA for the CDR3 is TGTGCCAGCAGACCTGGGGTTAGCTCCTACAATGAGCAGTTCTTC.

The rearrangement links TRBV19 to TRBJ1-1; D might be TRBD1 (5 bases). From germline, CDR1 is LNHDA and CDR2 SQIVND (reference sequence). Trimming cost V 5 bases and J 0 bases, with 13 bases left between them. This CDR3 spans 15 amino acids. For the CDR3, the DNA is TGTGCCAGTAGTTTCTCGGGGACTGTGAACACTGAAGCTTTCTTT. Amino acids: CASSFSGTVNTEAFF.